This note documents a single TCR beta chain sequence. Its matching antigen is unknown. PCR was performed a second time for 7 to 11 cycles using a sample-barcoded 5' primer and a J-beta primer mix. Each of the cDNA molecules was tagged by a template-switch adaptor with 12 random nucleotides. There were at least 2.5 million CDR3-containing paired-end reads obtained from each sample. TCRdb reprocessed the 5' RACE reads via MiXCR and lists one record per CDR3 protein. Found here are fewer than 600,000 distinct CDR3 sequences, roughly a quarter of them singletons; the top ten hold approximately 3.6%. V was clipped by 4 bases and J by 1 base, with 17 bases between them. The CDR3 is 16 residues long. The germline V gene encodes CDR1 SGHKS and CDR2 YYEKEE (reference sequence). These data originate in a study of blood T cells in healthy people across ages. Overall study results and limits: Roughly linearly, TCR beta diversity per million T cells fell as age increased.

These same records also appear under a second study, on T cells of mothers and their children.

The chain employs TRBV5-5 and TRBJ1-1; possibly TRBD1 for D (6 bases). Sequenced: blood. The TCR sequence derives from a boy between 2 and 10 years old in good health. The CDR3 region is CASSTTRGSPNTEAFF. CDR3 DNA sequence: TGTGCCAGCAGCACCACCAGGGGATCCCCGAACACTGAAGCTTTCTTT. Looking up the rest from reference TRBV5-5 and TRBJ1-1 gives the full variable domain: DAGVTQSPTHLIKTRGQQVTLRCSPISGHKSVSWYQQVLGQGPQFIFQYYEKEERGRGNFPDRFSARQFPNYSSELNVNALLLGDSALYLCASSTTRGSPNTEAFFGQGTRLTVV.